Listed below are T cell receptor beta chains from one sample, sequenced in a study of cytomegalovirus exposure and HLA in healthy donors. Sequenced by immunoSEQ multiplex PCR; TCRdb stores in-frame clones only, minus some. This sample has about 88,000 clones, with 65% to 80% found just once. The sequenced sample consisted of PBMCs. These receptors originate from a woman aged 18 to 35 in good health and CMV-seropositive. Each CDR3 is given with its conserved first and last residue. The D gene is left open where the match is weak. Size values are once, few and many counts, or a class for expanded clones, and some rows have none.

V	D	size	J	DNA	CDR3
TRBV30	-	-	TRBJ1-1	TGTGCCTGGAGTGAGGGTCCCGGGACTGAGAACACTGAAGCTTTCTTT	CAWSEGPGTENTEAFF
TRBV14	-	few	TRBJ2-1	TGTGCCAGCAGCCAAGAGTCCGCCGGACTATGGGAGCAGTTCTTC	CASSQESAGLWEQFF
TRBV30	-	-	TRBJ1-1	TGTGCCTGGAGTGTTAGGCGGAGAACTGAAGCTTTCTTT	CAWSVRRRTEAFF
TRBV5-4	TRBD1	few	TRBJ2-7	TGTGCCAGCAGCAAGGACCGGGACAGAACCTACGAGCAGTACTTC	CASSKDRDRTYEQYF
TRBV10-2	-	-	TRBJ2-2	TGCGCCAGCACCGTCGGGGCCGGGGAGCTGTTTTTT	CASTVGAGELFF
TRBV6-6	TRBD1	-	TRBJ1-4	TGTGCCAGCAGTCAGACAGGGCTTGAAGAAAAACTGTTTTTT	CASSQTGLEEKLFF
TRBV5-4	-	few	TRBJ1-1	TGTGCCAGCAGCCCCCGGACGGGGAGCCCTGAAGCTTTCTTT	CASSPRTGSPEAFF
TRBV2	TRBD2	-	TRBJ2-7	TGTGCCAGCAGTTTTAGCGGGAGATCCGACGAGCAGTACTTC	CASSFSGRSDEQYF
TRBV6-5	-	-	TRBJ2-5	TGTGCCAGCAGTCTGCGGGGACTTCAAGAGACCCAGTACTTC	CASSLRGLQETQYF
TRBV28	-	-	TRBJ1-1	TGTGCCAGCAGTTTAATGAAGTGGGACATGAACACTGAAGCTTTCTTT	CASSLMKWDMNTEAFF
TRBV7-8	TRBD2	-	TRBJ2-7	TGTGCCAGCAGCTTAGGGGGGGGGAGTGCCTACGAGCAGTACTTC	CASSLGGGSAYEQYF
TRBV27	-	-	TRBJ1-3	TGTGCCAGCACCGACATTGGAAACACCATATATTTT	CASTDIGNTIYF
TRBV10-3	TRBD1	few	TRBJ1-2	TGTGCCATCAGTGCGATACAGGGGTCGGAGGGCCTCTATGGCTACACCTTC	CAISAIQGSEGLYGYTF
TRBV4-3	-	once	TRBJ2-5	TGCGCCAGCAGCCTAGAAACGGGACTCCAAGAGACCCAGTACTTC	CASSLETGLQETQYF
TRBV5-1	-	-	TRBJ2-4	TGCGCCAGCAGCTCTACGCCGGCCAAAAACATTCAGTACTTC	CASSSTPAKNIQYF
TRBV4-3	TRBD2	-	TRBJ2-1	TGCGCCAGCAGCCGCCGACTAGCATTAATCTCCGATGAGCAGTTCTTC	CASSRRLALISDEQFF
TRBV28	-	-	TRBJ2-5	TGTGCCAGCAGTCCCCTAGGCCAAGAGACCCAGTACTTC	CASSPLGQETQYF
TRBV18	TRBD2	-	TRBJ2-1	TGTGCCAGCTCACCAGGGTTACTAGCGGGGGGTCATGACAATGAGCAGTTCTTC	CASSPGLLAGGHDNEQFF
TRBV9	-	-	TRBJ2-7	TGTGCCAGCAGCGCTAATAACTACGAGCAGTACTTC	CASSANNYEQYF
TRBV6-5	TRBD2	-	TRBJ2-3	TGTGCCAGCAGTCCCCGGGGACTAGCGGAGAATACGCAGTATTTT	CASSPRGLAENTQYF